This T cell receptor beta chain was retrieved from a study of molecular identifiers for immune sequencing clone quantification. Findings of the study overall: Some 970,000 naive cells reportedly did not prevent detection of spiked Jurkat TCR RNA from one cell.

Preparation methods for the bulk TCR libraries were those previously described, with listed TCR primers. A single record per CDR3 protein comes from TCRdb applying MiXCR to the PCR reads. The table has some 320,000 distinct CDR3 sequences, about 21% seen once. Naive CD8 libraries came from around 20,000 to 990,000 sorted cells with 10%, 30% or 50% RNA. Sorting captured naive CD8 T cells as CD8+CD4-CCR7+CD45RA+. Of note for this clonotype: The antigen remains unidentified.

The receptor's source is a human donor in good health. Some libraries in this study had Jurkat cell RNA spiked in. Sequenced: naive CD8+ T cells from blood, with Jurkat cell RNA spiked in. Indicated subset: FACS-sorted CD8+CD4-CCR7+CD45RA+ naive T cells.

CDR3 protein: CASSYSPAEGYEQYF. The CDR3 coding sequence is TGTGCCAGCAGTTACTCTCCAGCCGAAGGCTACGAGCAGTACTTC. V and J are TRBV6-2 or TRBV6-3 and TRBJ2-7, with unresolved D. This CDR3 contains 15 residues. Germline V lookup: CDR1 MNHEY, CDR2 SVGEGT. Trimming cost V 0 bases and J 3 bases, with 12 bases left between them.